What follows is one T cell receptor beta chain and its context. Its matching antigen is unknown. With V trimmed by 7 bases and J by 0 bases, 9 bases remained unmatched. The CDR3 spans 15 residues. Germline CDR1 LNHDA, CDR2 SQIVND (reference sequence). This sample is part of a study of cytomegalovirus exposure and HLA in healthy donors. The overall study: Of the donors genotyped, 398 in all, about 80% fell in the Caucasian-associated ancestry cluster. Study results and caveats: Most TCR beta V segments were productive about 87% or about 30% of the time in an earlier analysis. Upon later analysis, TCR association rates were observed to vary by HLA locus, being highest for DRB1 and lowest for HLA-C.

Researchers ran the PCR with 60 Vbeta and 13 Jbeta primers. Libraries were prepared by immunoSEQ multiplex PCR; TCRdb keeps only in-frame clonotypes and omits some of them. Seen in this sample are about 46,000 clones; the ten most common clones hold roughly 1%. The sample consisted of PBMCs. V and J are TRBV19 and TRBJ2-7; 7 bases fit TRBD2. The TCR comes from a woman aged 35 to 49 in good health and CMV-seronegative. CDR3 bases: TGTGCCAGTACCTACGGGGCTAGCGGCTCCTACGAGCAGTACTTC. Amino acid sequence: CASTYGASGSYEQYF.